The 17 T cell receptor beta chains below come from one sample, sequenced in a study of blood T cell repertoires in COVID-19. The assay was immunoSEQ multiplex PCR, and TCRdb's table has in-frame clones only and misses some. The profile shows about 63,000 clones, around 86% of them singletons. The specimen sequenced was peripheral blood. These TCRs come from a man between 45 and 60 years old with active COVID-19.

The chain joins TRBV12-3 or TRBV12-4 to TRBJ2-7; 7 nucleotides align to TRBD1. CDR3 length: 12 residues. After removal of 6 bases from V and 6 bases from J, the junction contained 5 bases not matched to a gene. CDR3 sequence: CASRQGWAEQYF. CDR3 sequence (DNA): TGTGCCAGCAGACAGGGGTGGGCCGAGCAGTACTTC.

The V and J genes are TRBV4-3 and TRBJ2-7, with D possibly matching TRBD2 (5 bases). Trimming took 0 bases from V and 3 from J, leaving 12 bases between them. CDR3 length equals 15 residues. The germline V gene encodes CDR1 LGHNA and CDR2 YSLEER. CDR3 DNA: TGCGCCAGCAGCCAAGAAGAGGGAGAGGTCTACGAGCAGTACTTC. Protein sequence: CASSQEEGEVYEQYF.

This rearrangement joins TRBV7-8 to TRBJ2-7; a weak D match, TRBD2 (5 bases). Deletions cut 1 base from V and 0 bases from J, with 10 bases between. Germline CDR1 SGHVS, CDR2 FQNEAQ. This CDR3 is 15 amino acids long. The chain's CDR3 is CASSLGPGSSYEQYF. CDR3 nucleotides: TGTGCCAGCAGCTTAGGTCCGGGGAGCTCCTACGAGCAGTACTTC.

V usage is TRBV7-2 and J usage is TRBJ2-5; D perhaps matches TRBD1 (7 bases). V was trimmed by 5 bases and J by 4 bases, leaving 17 bases between them. Germline values: CDR1 SGHTA, CDR2 FQGNSA. The CDR3 has 15 amino acids. The CDR3 reads CASSAQQGRRETQYF. CDR3 DNA sequence: TGTGCCAGCAGCGCACAACAGGGGAGGAGAGAGACCCAGTACTTC.

This chain connects TRBV28 to TRBJ2-1; TRBD2 matches 9 bases. CDR1 is MDHEN, CDR2 SYDVKM, per germline. The CDR3 is made up of 16 amino acids. The J segment lost 5 bases and the V segment lost 7 bases, leaving 12 bases of the junction unmatched. The CDR3 DNA reads TGTGCCAGCAAGACTGCAGCTAGCGGGACCAACAATGAGCAGTTCTTC. This gives the protein CASKTAASGTNNEQFF.

The chain has TRBV3-1 (or the pseudogene TRBV3-2) and TRBJ2-3; 11 bases line up with TRBD2. Germline V gene lookup returns CDR1 LGHDT and CDR2 YNNKEL (reference sequence). Trimming took 0 bases from V and 5 from J; bases not matched to a gene: 7. The CDR3 covers 17 residues. CDR3 sequence: CASSQDRSTSGKDTQYF. DNA of the CDR3: TGTGCCAGCAGCCAAGATCGGTCGACTAGCGGGAAAGATACGCAGTATTTT.

The rearrangement links TRBV9 to TRBJ2-7; 7 bases align to TRBD2. This CDR3 comprises 15 residues. After removal of 2 bases from V and 4 bases from J, the junction contained 9 bases not matched to a gene. CDR1 and CDR2 (germline): SGDLS, YYNGEE. In DNA, the CDR3 is TGTGCCAGCAGCGTTTCTCCTAGCGGACCATACGAGCAGTACTTC. The encoded protein is CASSVSPSGPYEQYF.

In DNA, the CDR3 is TGTGCCAGCAGTCCGCAGGGGGGTCGGAACACTGAAGCTTTCTTT. Residues: CASSPQGGRNTEAFF. The V gene is TRBV28, the J gene TRBJ1-1; 7 nucleotides match TRBD1. After removal of 5 bases from V and 1 base from J, the junction contained 7 bases not matched to a gene. The CDR3 is made up of 15 amino acids. From germline, CDR1 is MDHEN and CDR2 SYDVKM.

This rearrangement joins TRBV24-1 to TRBJ2-1; TRBD2 agrees at 8 bases. The V and J ends lost 3 bases and 0 bases, in that order; junction bases with no gene match: 3. The length of the CDR3 is 16 residues. Germline assignment: CDR1 KGHDR and CDR2 SFDVKD. This CDR3 is CATSDPGGLSYNEQFF. CDR3 bases: TGTGCCACCAGTGATCCGGGGGGGCTCTCCTACAATGAGCAGTTCTTC.

The CDR3 nucleotides are TGTGCCAGCAGCACAAGACAGGGCGCAACTAATGAAAAACTGTTTTTT. Its translation: CASSTRQGATNEKLFF. The chain joins TRBV9 to TRBJ1-4, with 7 positions matching TRBD1. The germline V gene encodes CDR1 SGDLS and CDR2 YYNGEE. The V segment lost 4 bases and the J segment 0 bases; nucleotides outside the gene matches: 6. The CDR3 spans 16 residues.

This sequence joins TRBV7-2 and TRBJ2-7, with D tentatively TRBD2 (6 bases). Trimming left V 4 bases short and J 2 bases short, with 18 bases between. This CDR3 has 16 residues. From germline, CDR1 is SGHTA and CDR2 FQGNSA. DNA of the CDR3: TGTGCCAGCAGCTCGCTCGGGGCTAGCGTCCCCTACGAGCAGTACTTC. Encoded protein: CASSSLGASVPYEQYF. The whole variable domain, filled in from reference TRBV7-2 and TRBJ2-7, reads GAGVSQSPSNKVTEKGKDVELRCDPISGHTALYWYRQSLGQGLEFLIYFQGNSAPDKSGLPSDRFSAERTGGSVSTLTIQRTQQEDSAVYLCASSSLGASVPYEQYFGPGTRLTVT.

This clone was detected once. The chain joins TRBV24-1 to TRBJ1-1; D is ambiguous. This CDR3 is 13 amino acids long. CDR1 and CDR2 (germline): KGHDR, SFDVKD. Trimming left V 5 bases short and J 1 base short, with 7 bases between. The DNA for the CDR3 is TGTGCCACCAGTGCTAGAACGAACACTGAAGCTTTCTTT. Protein sequence: CATSARTNTEAFF.

The chain uses TRBV11-3 and TRBJ2-1, with 7 bases matching TRBD1. Trimming at V came to 2 bases and at J to 6 bases, leaving 7 bases not matched to a gene. The germline CDR1 and CDR2 sequences are SGHNT and YENEEA. The CDR3 length is 15 residues. The CDR3 DNA sequence: TGTGCCAGCAGCTTAACATACAGGGGAGCCAATGAGCAGTTCTTC. Residues: CASSLTYRGANEQFF.

The rearrangement uses TRBV19 and TRBJ2-1; D call uncertain. V lost 5 bases to trimming and J lost 5 bases, with 4 bases between them. CDR3 length: 11 amino acids. Germline CDR1 and CDR2: LNHDA and SQIVND (reference sequence). The CDR3: CASSQNNEQFF. The CDR3 nucleotides are TGTGCCAGTAGTCAGAACAATGAGCAGTTCTTC.

V and J are TRBV11-3 and TRBJ2-3; TRBD2 matches at 9 bases. CDR3 length equals 18 residues. J was trimmed by 4 bases and V by 5 bases; bases with no gene match: 16. Germline CDR1 reads SGHNT; CDR2 reads YENEEA. CDR3 in DNA: TGTGCCAGCAGCATCACTTTGGACGGATTAGCGGGAGCAGATACGCAGTATTTT. This encodes CASSITLDGLAGADTQYF.

The CDR3 DNA reads as TGTGCCAGCAGCCCCTGGGGCAGAAACTACGAGCAGTACTTC. Its protein product is CASSPWGRNYEQYF. The rearrangement links TRBV6-2 or TRBV6-3 to TRBJ2-7, with D maybe TRBD1 (5 bases). V was pared by 6 bases and J by 3 bases, with 15 bases between. The CDR3 totals 14 residues. Germline assignment: CDR1 MNHEY and CDR2 SVGEGT.

The chain combines TRBV7-3 with TRBJ2-7, with TRBD1 matching 11 bases. CDR1 is SGHTA and CDR2 is FQGTGA in the germline V gene. The CDR3 consists of 15 residues. The V gene end was trimmed by 1 base and the J gene end by 3 bases; junction bases not matched to a gene: 2. This CDR3 reads CASSLKGQGGYEQYF. CDR3 bases: TGTGCCAGCAGCTTAAAGGGACAGGGGGGCTACGAGCAGTACTTC.